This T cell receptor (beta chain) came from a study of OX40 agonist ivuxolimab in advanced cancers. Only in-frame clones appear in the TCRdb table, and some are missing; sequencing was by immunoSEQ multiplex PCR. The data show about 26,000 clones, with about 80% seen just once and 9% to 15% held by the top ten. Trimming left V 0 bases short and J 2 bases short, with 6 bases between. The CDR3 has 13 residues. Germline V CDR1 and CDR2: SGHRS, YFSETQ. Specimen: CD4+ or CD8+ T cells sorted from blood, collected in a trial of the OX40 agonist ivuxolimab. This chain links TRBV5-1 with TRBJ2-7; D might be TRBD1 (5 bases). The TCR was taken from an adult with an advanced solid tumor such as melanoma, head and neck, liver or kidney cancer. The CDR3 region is CASSLEGAYEQYF. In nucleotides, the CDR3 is TGCGCCAGCAGCTTGGAAGGGGCCTACGAGCAGTACTTC.